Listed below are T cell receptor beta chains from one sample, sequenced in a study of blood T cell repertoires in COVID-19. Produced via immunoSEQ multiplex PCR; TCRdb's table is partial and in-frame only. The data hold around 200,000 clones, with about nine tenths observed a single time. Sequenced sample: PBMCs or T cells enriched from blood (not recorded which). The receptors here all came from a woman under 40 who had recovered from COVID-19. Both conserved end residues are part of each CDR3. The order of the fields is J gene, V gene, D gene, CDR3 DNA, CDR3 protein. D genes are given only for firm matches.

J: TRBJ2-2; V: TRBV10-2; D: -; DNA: TGCGCCAGCAACGGATGGGGCCCCAGCGGGGAGCTGTTTTTT; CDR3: CASNGWGPSGELFF
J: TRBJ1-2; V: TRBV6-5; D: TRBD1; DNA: TGTGCCAGCAGTCCAAGGACAGGGCTATTGGGCTACACCTTC; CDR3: CASSPRTGLLGYTF
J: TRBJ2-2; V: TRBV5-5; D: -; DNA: TGTGCCAGCAGCAAACGACCAGACATTATTGGACTTGAGGAGGGCGGGGAGCTGTTTTTT; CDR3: CASSKRPDIIGLEEGGELFF
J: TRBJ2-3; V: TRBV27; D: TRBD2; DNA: TGTGCCAGCAGCCCCCATAGAGGTAGCGGGGTTGCGGATACGCAGTATTTT; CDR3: CASSPHRGSGVADTQYF
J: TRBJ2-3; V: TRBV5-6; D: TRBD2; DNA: TGTGCCAGCAGCTTGAATCAGCGGGGGATCACAGATACGCAGTATTTT; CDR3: CASSLNQRGITDTQYF
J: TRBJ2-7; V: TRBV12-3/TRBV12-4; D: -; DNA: TGTGCCAGCAGTCAATCCTACGAGCAGTACTTC; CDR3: CASSQSYEQYF
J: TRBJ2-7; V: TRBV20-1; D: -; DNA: TGCAGTGCCTCGGCGGACGAGCAGTACTTC; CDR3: CSASADEQYF
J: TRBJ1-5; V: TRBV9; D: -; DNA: TGTGCCAGCAGCGTAGACAGGGATCAGCCCCAGCATTTT; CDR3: CASSVDRDQPQHF
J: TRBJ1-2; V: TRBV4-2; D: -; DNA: TGTGCCAGCAGCCAAGGGAGGGCTAACTATGGCTACACCTTC; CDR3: CASSQGRANYGYTF
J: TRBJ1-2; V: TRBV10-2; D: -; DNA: TGCGCCAGCAGTGAGGAGGGAGGCTATGGCTACACCTTC; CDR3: CASSEEGGYGYTF